These 28 T cell receptor beta chains originate from one sample sequenced in a study of molecular identifiers for immune sequencing clone quantification. TCRdb processed the PCR reads anew with MiXCR; each CDR3 protein has one entry. The sample has about 640,000 distinct CDR3 sequences; 15% to 20% are singletons. The sequencing sample was made of naive CD8+ T cells from blood, with Jurkat cell RNA spiked in. Subset defined: FACS-sorted CD8+CD4-CCR7+CD45RA+ naive T cells. The receptors were gathered from a human donor in good health. Some libraries in this study had Jurkat cell RNA spiked in.

The table lists this clonotype with a few counts. This chain links TRBV29-1 with TRBJ2-1; TRBD2 aligns across 7 bases. Germline lookup yields CDR1 SQVTM and CDR2 ANQGSEA. After removal of 0 bases from V and 3 bases from J, the junction contained 2 bases not matched to a gene. The CDR3 covers 14 residues. CDR3 sequence: CSVEERGNYNEQFF. CDR3 bases: TGCAGCGTTGAAGAGCGGGGGAACTACAATGAGCAGTTCTTC.

The sample holds many counts of this clonotype. CDR3 region: CASSQDSSRQEKLFF. CDR3 sequence (DNA): TGCGCCAGCAGCCAAGATTCATCAAGGCAAGAAAAACTGTTTTTT. The chain couples TRBV4-3 to TRBJ1-4; the D is unclear. Trimming took 0 bases from V and 8 from J, leaving 13 bases between them. CDR3 length equals 15 residues. Germline CDR1 is LGHNA and CDR2 is YSLEER.

Comment on this clonotype: This may arise from a read error, as a much more abundant clone is one base away. Here the CDR3 omits its conserved ending phenylalanine or tryptophan, so a read error is the likely source. V and J are TRBV20-1 and TRBJ2-5; TRBD2 agrees at 10 bases. CDR3 length equals 16 residues. The germline V gene encodes CDR1 DFQATT and CDR2 SNEGSKA (reference sequence). J was trimmed by 5 bases and V by 1 base; bases with no gene match: 10. CDR3 protein: CSARGTSGASAETQYL. The CDR3 DNA reads TGCAGTGCTAGAGGTACTAGCGGGGCCTCTGCGGAGACCCAGTACCTC.

Remarks on this clonotype: A much larger clone sits a single nucleotide away, making a read error possible. The chain couples TRBV30 to TRBJ2-7; D ambiguous. CDR1 is GTSNPN and CDR2 is SVGIG in the germline V gene (reference sequence). The CDR3 extends over 12 amino acids. Trimming took 5 bases from V and 0 from J, leaving 8 bases between them. This chain's CDR3 is CAWGRNSYEQYF. In DNA form, the CDR3 reads TGTGCCTGGGGCAGGAACTCCTACGAGCAGTACTTC.

With respect to this clonotype: A much larger clone lies one base from this, so it may be a read error. The V gene is TRBV4-3, the J gene TRBJ1-6; D unresolved. Trimming removed 4 bases at V and 9 bases at J, with 16 bases between. Germline V lookup: CDR1 LGHNA, CDR2 YSLEER. The length of the CDR3 is 15 residues. CDR3 sequence: CASSLGRIQSSPLHF. In DNA, the CDR3 is TGCGCCAGCAGCCTAGGACGGATTCAAAGTTCACCCCTCCACTTT.

This clonotype was counted a few times. This chain links TRBV5-6 with TRBJ2-7, with 8 nucleotides matching TRBD1. With V trimmed by 0 bases and J by 2 bases, 1 base remained unmatched. The CDR3 totals 14 residues. The V gene's germline CDR1 is SGHDT and CDR2 YYEEEE. For the CDR3, the DNA is TGTGCCAGCAGCTTGGTGGACAGGGCCTACGAGCAGTACTTC. This encodes CASSLVDRAYEQYF.

As to this clonotype: Given a much more abundant clone one base away, this may be a read error. This CDR3 is missing its conserved last phenylalanine or tryptophan, likely due to a read error. The J gene is TRBJ2-1, the V gene TRBV7-9; no reliable D call. The CDR3 runs 13 residues. Germline lookup yields CDR1 SEHNR and CDR2 FQNEAQ (reference sequence). V dropped 7 bases and J dropped 0 bases, with 7 bases sitting between them. The CDR3 DNA sequence: TGTGCCAGCATTGATAGCTCCTACAATGAGCAGTTCCTC. Its protein product is CASIDSSYNEQFL.

This clonotype occurred many times. The V and J genes are TRBV6-2 or TRBV6-3 and TRBJ2-5; D is perhaps TRBD2 (5 bases). Trimming left V 5 bases short and J 1 base short, with 14 bases between. In germline, CDR1 is MNHEY, CDR2 SVGEGT. This CDR3 is 15 amino acids long. The CDR3 sequence is CASSPGVRAQETQYF. The CDR3 region has the DNA TGTGCCAGCAGTCCCGGGGTTCGGGCCCAAGAGACCCAGTACTTC.

As regards this clonotype: The junction departs from the called germline gene at one end, perhaps through a read error. V gene TRBV5-3 combines with J gene TRBJ2-7, with 11 nucleotides matching TRBD2. TRBV5-3 is an ORF; its function is uncertain. This CDR3 has 16 residues. This CDR3 reads CASRLTSGGISYKQYF. The CDR3 bases are TGTGCCAGCAGGTTAACTAGCGGGGGTATCTCCTACAAGCAGTACTTC.

This clonotype was observed at least ten times. The rearrangement links TRBV6-6 to TRBJ2-7; maybe TRBD2 (5 bases). From germline, CDR1 is MNHNY and CDR2 SVGAGI (reference sequence). V was clipped by 4 bases and J by 2 bases, with 15 bases between them. The CDR3 is made up of 15 amino acids. CDR3 protein: CASSSRTGLTYEQYF. The CDR3 nucleotides are TGTGCCAGCAGTTCCCGGACTGGACTGACCTACGAGCAGTACTTC.

This clonotype was seen a few times. This chain uses TRBV7-9 with TRBJ1-1; maybe TRBD1 (6 bases). V shed 5 bases and J shed 4 bases, with 17 bases lying between them. This CDR3 is 15 amino acids long. The V gene's germline CDR1 is SEHNR and CDR2 FQNEAQ (reference sequence). The CDR3 loop is CASSRGGGRSTEAFF. Here the CDR3 DNA reads TGTGCCAGCAGCCGGGGGGGGGGGCGGAGCACTGAAGCTTTCTTT.

This clonotype was counted many times. The CDR3 is CASSLEGGATNEKLFF. CDR3 coding DNA: TGTGCCAGCAGCTTAGAGGGCGGAGCAACTAATGAAAAACTGTTTTTT. The rearrangement joins TRBV7-9 to TRBJ1-4; the D is unclear. The V gene's germline CDR1 is SEHNR and CDR2 FQNEAQ (reference sequence). This CDR3 spans 16 amino acids. The V and J ends lost 1 base and 0 bases respectively, with 9 bases between them.

This clonotype was detected ten times or more. The chain carries TRBV9 and TRBJ2-4, with D tentatively TRBD2 (5 bases). The CDR3 totals 14 residues. The V end was cut by 1 base, the J end by 7 bases, with 12 bases between. The germline V gene has CDR1 SGDLS and CDR2 YYNGEE. CDR3 residues: CASSVSPGFNIQYF. The CDR3, as DNA: TGTGCCAGCAGCGTAAGTCCGGGATTTAACATTCAGTACTTC. Full variable domain (remainder filled in from reference TRBV9 and TRBJ2-4): DSGVTQTPKHLITATGQRVTLRCSPRSGDLSVYWYQQSLDQGLQFLIQYYNGEERAKGNILERFSAQQFPDLHSELNLSSLELGDSALYFCASSVSPGFNIQYFGAGTRLSVL.

CDR3 protein: CASSPRARSSYEQYF. The DNA for the CDR3 is TGCGCCAGCAGCCCCCGTGCAAGGAGCTCCTACGAGCAGTACTTC. V is TRBV4-1 and J is TRBJ2-7; no clear D. V lost 4 bases and J lost 0, with 13 bases in between. The CDR3 length is 15 residues. CDR1 and CDR2 (germline): MGHRA, YSYEKL.

This clonotype has a count of ten or more. V is TRBV27 and J is TRBJ1-1, with 11 bases that match TRBD1. The V and J ends lost 4 bases and 3 bases, in that order; junction bases with no gene match: 7. The CDR3 is 16 residues long. Germline V gives CDR1 MNHEY, CDR2 SMNVEV (reference sequence). The chain's CDR3 is CASSSGQGAYDTEAFF. CDR3 DNA: TGTGCCAGCAGTTCCGGACAGGGGGCTTATGACACTGAAGCTTTCTTT.

Points on this clonotype: This sequence may be a read error, since a much larger clone differs from it by one base. J is TRBJ2-7 and V is TRBV6-2 or TRBV6-3; unclear D gene. Trimming pared 8 bases from V and 7 bases from J, leaving 18 bases between. Germline CDR1 MNHEY, CDR2 SVGEGT. This CDR3 spans 13 amino acids. CDR3 DNA sequence: TGTGCCAGCGGTCGTCGAGACCTCAGGGAGCAGTACTTC. Translating gives CASGRRDLREQYF.

This clonotype showed up many times. The V and J genes are TRBV6-2 or TRBV6-3 and TRBJ2-3; 9 nucleotides align to TRBD2. This CDR3 is 15 amino acids long. Trimming removed 1 base from V and 1 base from J; junction bases left unmatched: 0. The germline V gene encodes CDR1 MNHEY and CDR2 SVGEGT. In nucleotides, the CDR3 is TGTGCCAGCAGTTACTGGACTAGCGGCACAGATACGCAGTATTTT. It yields the protein CASSYWTSGTDTQYF.

This clonotype was found many times. The V and J genes are TRBV5-4 and TRBJ2-7, with D tentatively TRBD1 (6 bases). This CDR3 comprises 13 residues. V lost 6 bases to trimming and J lost 7 bases, with 17 bases between them. CDR1 is SGHNT, CDR2 YYREEE, per germline (reference sequence). DNA for the CDR3: TGTGCCAGCAAGACGAATTCCCAGGGGGAGCAGTACTTC. Protein sequence: CASKTNSQGEQYF.

V and J are TRBV5-4 and TRBJ2-6, with D possibly TRBD2 on 6 matching bases. Germline loops: CDR1 SGHNT, CDR2 YYREEE (reference sequence). V lost 1 base and J 0 bases, leaving 17 bases between the germline ends. CDR3 length: 19 residues. CDR3 amino acids: CASSLYGGLERSGANVLTF. The DNA of the CDR3 is TGTGCCAGCAGCTTGTATGGGGGACTTGAACGCTCTGGGGCCAACGTCCTGACTTTC.

At least ten counts were recorded for this clonotype. J is TRBJ1-1 and V is TRBV29-1; tentative D call: TRBD1 (6 bases). Deletions cut 1 base from V and 7 bases from J, with 13 bases between. The CDR3 spans 13 residues. Germline V gene sequence: CDR1 SQVTM, CDR2 ANQGSEA. The CDR3 nucleotides read TGCAGCGTTGAAGGTATCAGGGGCTTTGAAGCTTTCTTT. It yields the protein CSVEGIRGFEAFF.

A few counts support this clonotype. The chain joins TRBV27 to TRBJ1-6, with 9 bases fitting TRBD1. V shed 7 bases and J 7 bases; nucleotides not matched to a gene: 5. Germline V gene sequence: CDR1 MNHEY, CDR2 SMNVEV (reference sequence). The CDR3 sequence is 14 residues long. In DNA form, the CDR3 reads TGTGCCAGCACCTGGGACAGGGTAAATTCACCCCTCCACTTT. This gives the protein CASTWDRVNSPLHF.

A word on this clonotype: A much bigger clone sits one base away, suggesting this may be a read error. V and J are TRBV4-3 and TRBJ2-7, with TRBD1 matching 9 bases. V lost 4 bases to trimming and J lost 5 bases; unmatched junction nucleotides: 9. The CDR3 sequence is 15 residues long. The germline V gene has CDR1 LGHNA and CDR2 YSLEER. Written as DNA, the CDR3 is TGCGCCAGCAGCCTACGGGGACAGGGATCCCACGAGCAGTACTTC. It codes for CASSLRGQGSHEQYF.

Notes on this clonotype: Since a much larger clone is just one base distant, this may be a read error. The rearrangement joins TRBV7-2 to TRBJ2-5; maybe TRBD2 (6 bases). The CDR3 has 14 residues. CDR1 and CDR2 (germline): SGHTA, FQGNSA. The CDR3 is CASNLAAVGGTQYF. Written as DNA, the CDR3 is TGTGCCAGCAACTTAGCTGCAGTCGGGGGGACCCAGTACTTC.

Many counts were recorded for this clonotype. The genes are TRBV29-1 and TRBJ2-7; D perhaps matches TRBD2 (5 bases). The CDR3 contains 13 residues. V lost 2 bases and J lost 2, with 10 bases in between. Germline CDR1 and CDR2: SQVTM and ANQGSEA. The CDR3 DNA sequence: TGCAGCGTTGAACAAGTGGGAGCCTACGAGCAGTACTTC. It translates to CSVEQVGAYEQYF.

As to this clonotype: Given a much more abundant clone one base away, this may be a read error. The chain employs TRBV27 and TRBJ2-3; the D gene is possibly TRBD2 (5 bases). Germline lookup yields CDR1 MNHEY and CDR2 SMNVEV (reference sequence). V lost 2 bases to trimming and J lost 4 bases, with 19 bases between them. This CDR3 spans 17 amino acids. The CDR3 DNA reads TGTGCCAGCAGTTTAGAGCCTCTCGAGGGAGCGGCAGATACGCAGTATTTT. Translation gives CASSLEPLEGAADTQYF.

Details on this clonotype: One end of the junction is discordant with germline, which a read error may explain. V usage is TRBV7-9 and J usage is TRBJ2-3; 11 bases align to TRBD2. This CDR3 is built from 17 residues. Germline-derived CDR1 and CDR2 are SEHNR and FQNEAQ (reference sequence). CDR3 bases: TGCGCCAGCAGCCCGGCTGTAGCGGGGGGGCCTTCCGATACGCGGTATTTT. As protein: CASSPAVAGGPSDTRYF.

This clonotype was counted at least ten times. The chain employs TRBV14 and TRBJ2-5; D unclear. Trimming pared 1 base from V and 2 bases from J, leaving 8 bases between. CDR1 is SGHDN and CDR2 is FVKESK in the germline V gene. This CDR3 spans 14 amino acids. The CDR3 loop reads CASSQGRVQETQYF. The CDR3 DNA follows: TGTGCCAGCAGCCAAGGAAGGGTTCAAGAGACCCAGTACTTC.

This clonotype has at least ten counts. The chain links TRBV4-3 to TRBJ2-7; unclear D gene. There are 14 residues in the CDR3. V shed 0 bases and J shed 7 bases, with 13 bases lying between them. Germline V gene lookup returns CDR1 LGHNA and CDR2 YSLEER. The CDR3 loop is CASSQDLTMDEQYF. The CDR3 DNA reads TGCGCCAGCAGCCAAGACCTGACAATGGATGAGCAGTACTTC.